Below, one TCR beta chain is given with its context. Its antigen is still unknown. Each of the donors was a healthy adult who was HIV-negative and had not had a recent acute infection or vaccination. All the donors were Caucasian adults who lived in Nashville, Tennessee. This specimen comes from a study of shared clonotypes between healthy human individuals. Overall study findings and caveats: In general, naive subsets displayed greater estimated richness than memory subsets did.

Assay execution proceeded at the deep level. The data were produced by immunoSEQ multiplex PCR, yet TCRdb's version contains in-frame clones alone and is incomplete. Found here are around 1.5 million clones, 95% to 99% of them singletons; the top ten hold around 0.47%. The V and J ends lost 3 bases and 7 bases, in that order; junction bases with no gene match: 12. The germline CDR1 and CDR2 sequences are KGHSH and LQKENI. This CDR3 spans 16 amino acids. Sequenced input: naive CD4+ T cells sorted from blood. The subset here: CD45RA+ positively selected. This rearrangement joins TRBV18 to TRBJ1-2; TRBD1 matches 9 bases. The TCR comes from a man aged 25 to 40 in good health. CDR3 residues: CASSPELWTGAGGYTF. The CDR3 bases are TGTGCCAGCTCACCCGAACTTTGGACAGGGGCGGGTGGCTACACCTTC.